Presented here are 26 T cell receptor beta chains from one specimen sequenced in a study of blood T cells in healthy people across ages. Through a sample-barcoded 5' primer and a J-beta primer mix, a second PCR was run for roughly 6 to 12 cycles. TCRdb re-analysed the 5' RACE reads in MiXCR, keeping a single row per CDR3 protein. The profile shows about a million distinct CDR3 sequences, around 48% of them singletons. The sample comprised blood. Receptors were obtained from a man under 40 in good health.

The chain combines TRBV4-1 with TRBJ2-1, with D hard to call. Trimming shortened V by 3 bases and J by 10 bases, and 13 bases separated the two germline ends. CDR1 is MGHRA, CDR2 YSYEKL, per germline. The CDR3 has 13 residues. Here the CDR3 DNA reads TGCGCCAGCAGCCACCTCAATGACGGGGAGCAGTTCTTC. The encoded protein is CASSHLNDGEQFF.

The chain carries TRBV6-1 and TRBJ1-2; 9 bases are shared with TRBD1. Germline lookup yields CDR1 MNHNS and CDR2 SASEGT. The ends lost 6 bases at V and 7 bases at J; junction bases unmatched: 9. CDR3 length: 14 amino acids. CDR3 loop: CASRLTGGAFGYTF. CDR3 coding DNA: TGTGCCAGCAGACTAACAGGGGGCGCGTTTGGCTACACCTTC.

V is TRBV20-1 and J is TRBJ1-2; 7 bases are shared with TRBD1. CDR1 is DFQATT, CDR2 SNEGSKA, per germline (reference sequence). The CDR3 totals 14 residues. V shed 1 base and J 0 bases; nucleotides not matched to a gene: 2. CDR3 coding DNA: TGCAGTGCTAGAGTAGGGACAGCTAACTATGGCTACACCTTC. Translated: CSARVGTANYGYTF.

The rearrangement links TRBV6-4 to TRBJ2-5; D assignment may be TRBD1 or TRBD2 (5 bases each). CDR3 length equals 15 residues. The V gene's germline CDR1 is MRHNA and CDR2 SNTAGT. Trimming left V 3 bases short and J 11 bases short, with 22 bases between. CDR3 region: CASSETGRFRNEQYF. The CDR3, as DNA: TGTGCCAGCAGTGAGACGGGACGGTTCCGAAATGAGCAGTACTTC.

This chain links TRBV7-9 with TRBJ2-5; D possibly corresponds to TRBD1 (5 bases). Between the trimmed V and J ends, which lost 3 bases and 4 bases, there was a span of 12 bases. The germline CDR1 and CDR2 sequences are SEHNR and FQNEAQ (reference sequence). This CDR3 spans 14 amino acids. For the CDR3, the DNA is TGTGCCAGCAGCTTGGGGCCAACGGGAGAGACCCAGTACTTC. It specifies CASSLGPTGETQYF.

This chain connects TRBV4-3 to TRBJ2-7, with 9 bases matching TRBD1. The CDR3 runs 15 residues. The germline V gene encodes CDR1 LGHNA and CDR2 YSLEER. The ends lost 5 bases at V and 1 base at J; junction bases unmatched: 6. For the CDR3, the DNA is TGCGCCAGCAGCGATGACAGGGGGTCGTCCTACGAGCAGTACTTC. It specifies CASSDDRGSSYEQYF.

This clonotype was detected only a few times. This chain links TRBV4-1 with TRBJ2-5; D might be TRBD2 (5 bases). The last part of the DNA fits TRBJ2-7 better; the J call may be wrong. Germline CDR1 and CDR2: MGHRA and YSYEKL. CDR3 length: 14 residues. DNA of the CDR3: TGCGCCAGCAGCCCTCGTTTAGGAGCGGACGAGCAGTACTTC. This codes for CASSPRLGADEQYF.

The chain employs TRBV6-2 or TRBV6-3 and TRBJ1-2; 7 bases agree with TRBD1. Germline V CDR1 and CDR2: MNHEY, SVGEGT. The CDR3 consists of 14 residues. V gave up 4 bases and J gave up 8 bases; unmatched junction bases: 10. The CDR3: CASSSDRRLGGYTF. CDR3 nucleotide sequence: TGTGCCAGCAGTTCGGACAGGCGGTTAGGCGGCTACACCTTC.

This chain joins TRBV7-9 and TRBJ2-5; 9 bases are a match to TRBD2. The germline V gene encodes CDR1 SEHNR and CDR2 FQNEAQ (reference sequence). The CDR3 sequence is 17 residues long. With V trimmed by 1 base and J by 0 bases, 6 bases remained unmatched. DNA for the CDR3: TGTGCCAGCAGCTTAGGGGTTAGCGGGAGATACCAAGAGACCCAGTACTTC. As protein: CASSLGVSGRYQETQYF.

In its sample, this clonotype was seen a few times. The rearrangement uses TRBV12-3 or TRBV12-4 and TRBJ1-6, with 8 bases matching TRBD1. Germline trimming cut 5 bases from V and 2 bases from J; bases unmatched to any gene: 5. The length of the CDR3 is 16 residues. DNA for the CDR3: TGTGCCAGCAGTCCATGGACAGGGCCCTATAATTCACCCCTCCACTTT. As protein: CASSPWTGPYNSPLHF.

On this clonotype: A junction end diverges from the germline sequence, so it may reflect a read error. The chain couples TRBV4-1 to TRBJ1-2; 10 bases align to TRBD1. Germline-derived CDR1 and CDR2 are MGHRA and YSYEKL. The CDR3 runs 15 residues. CDR3 DNA sequence: TGCGCCAACAGCCCAGGGACAGGGGCTCTCGATGGCTACACCTTC. Translation gives CANSPGTGALDGYTF.

The gene calls are TRBV10-3 and TRBJ2-1; 12 bases fit TRBD2. With 1 base clipped from V and 6 bases from J, the junction kept 4 bases outside the gene matches. The CDR3 runs to 16 residues. Germline CDR1 and CDR2: ENHRY and SYGVKD. The DNA for the CDR3 is TGTGCCATCAGTGAGTTGACTAGCGGGGGAGGCAATGAGCAGTTCTTC. It codes for CAISELTSGGGNEQFF.

This clonotype was observed a handful of times. This chain connects TRBV6-6 to TRBJ2-3, with a weak D call TRBD2 (7 bases). Germline CDR1 is MNHNY and CDR2 is SVGAGI (reference sequence). The CDR3 has 17 amino acids. V was trimmed by 6 bases and J by 4 bases, leaving 23 bases between them. The CDR3 protein is CASRNPDSRLAADTQYF. The DNA of the CDR3 is TGTGCCAGCAGGAACCCGGACAGTCGCCTAGCGGCAGATACGCAGTATTTT.

V and J are TRBV6-6 and TRBJ1-6; D uncertain. Trimming stripped 5 bases from V and 5 bases from J, with 13 bases between. Germline V CDR1 and CDR2: MNHNY, SVGAGI (reference sequence). This CDR3 has 15 residues. The CDR3 DNA is TGTGCCAGCAGTGCAGACGGATCCAATAATTCACCCCTCCACTTT. As protein: CASSADGSNNSPLHF.

CDR3 amino acids: CASRGPNSYNSPLHF. The CDR3 region has the DNA TGTGCCAGCAGGGGACCCAACTCCTATAATTCACCCCTCCACTTT. The rearrangement links TRBV7-2 to TRBJ1-6, with a tentative D call TRBD1 (5 bases). Germline lookup yields CDR1 SGHTA and CDR2 FQGNSA. The V end lost 6 bases, the J end lost 0 bases, and 9 bases lay between the germline ends. This CDR3 comprises 15 residues. The full variable domain, rest sourced from reference TRBV7-2 and TRBJ1-6, is GAGVSQSPSNKVTEKGKDVELRCDPISGHTALYWYRQSLGQGLEFLIYFQGNSAPDKSGLPSDRFSAERTGGSVSTLTIQRTQQEDSAVYLCASRGPNSYNSPLHFGNGTRLTVT.

V is TRBV5-6 and J is TRBJ1-2; D is undetermined. CDR3 length: 15 residues. Germline lookup yields CDR1 SGHDT and CDR2 YYEEEE. The V end lost 6 bases, the J end lost 3 bases, and 18 bases lay between the germline ends. In nucleotides, the CDR3 is TGTGCCAGCACCATTCAGCTACTGACTCACTATGGCTACACCTTC. This encodes CASTIQLLTHYGYTF.

This clonotype has only a few counts. The genes are TRBV29-1 and TRBJ2-7, with D perhaps matching TRBD2 (5 bases). This CDR3 spans 12 amino acids. Trimming pared 6 bases from V and 3 bases from J, leaving 12 bases between. Germline loops: CDR1 SQVTM, CDR2 ANQGSEA. This CDR3 reads CSVLEGYYEQYF. The CDR3 bases are TGCAGCGTCCTTGAGGGATACTACGAGCAGTACTTC.

The chain couples TRBV29-1 to TRBJ1-2; 10 bases match TRBD1. Unmatched junction bases numbered 13, after V lost 0 bases and J lost 3 bases. This CDR3 is built from 18 residues. Germline V gene sequence: CDR1 SQVTM, CDR2 ANQGSEA. CDR3 DNA sequence: TGCAGCGTTGAAGATCTTAGGGGGACAGGGGAAGAAGACTATGGCTACACCTTC. This gives the protein CSVEDLRGTGEEDYGYTF.

The V and J genes are TRBV10-3 and TRBJ1-5; 7 nucleotides agree with TRBD1. CDR1 ENHRY and CDR2 SYGVKD come from the germline V gene. V shed 0 bases, J shed 4 bases, and the junction held 3 bases outside the gene matches. CDR3 size: 15 residues. This chain's CDR3 is CAISESKDRNQPQHF. Written as DNA, the CDR3 is TGTGCCATCAGTGAGTCGAAGGACAGGAATCAGCCCCAGCATTTT.

In this sample, this clonotype turned up a few times. The gene calls are TRBV6-1 and TRBJ2-1; TRBD2 matches 10 bases. V shed 4 bases and J 4 bases; nucleotides not matched to a gene: 4. Germline lookup yields CDR1 MNHNS and CDR2 SASEGT. There are 15 residues in the CDR3. The CDR3 sequence: CASSGVAGGYNEQFF. DNA of the CDR3: TGTGCCAGCAGTGGGGTAGCGGGGGGATACAATGAGCAGTTCTTC.

The chain links TRBV10-3 to TRBJ2-7, with 7 nucleotides matching TRBD1. This CDR3 spans 15 amino acids. Looked up from germline, CDR1 is ENHRY and CDR2 is SYGVKD. The J segment lost 7 bases and the V segment lost 7 bases, leaving 16 bases of the junction unmatched. This chain's CDR3 is CAINPRTGDYVEQYF. As DNA, the CDR3 is TGTGCCATCAACCCTCGGACAGGAGACTACGTGGAGCAGTACTTC.

This clonotype was found a few times. The J gene is TRBJ2-7, the V gene TRBV7-6; no clear D gene. The CDR3 consists of 19 residues. Germline V gene lookup returns CDR1 SGHVS and CDR2 FNYEAQ. V lost 3 bases and J 7 bases, leaving 31 bases between the germline ends. The CDR3 bases are TGTGCCAGCAGCTTGAGGCCGTTTTCCCAAGCGCCAGGCTCCTGGGAGCAGTACTTC. This translates into CASSLRPFSQAPGSWEQYF.

A few counts support this clonotype. The genes are TRBV4-3 and TRBJ1-1, with D unclear. The length of the CDR3 is 15 residues. Trimming took 4 bases from V and 3 from J, leaving 15 bases between them. Germline assignment: CDR1 LGHNA and CDR2 YSLEER. CDR3 in amino acids: CASSLGRQVYTEAFF. Written as DNA, the CDR3 is TGCGCCAGCAGCCTTGGCCGACAAGTTTACACTGAAGCTTTCTTT.

This sequence joins TRBV30 and TRBJ2-3; weak D call: TRBD2 (5 bases). CDR1 is GTSNPN and CDR2 is SVGIG in the germline V gene (reference sequence). Trimming took 2 bases from V and 0 from J, leaving 9 bases between them. There are 14 residues in the CDR3. The CDR3 region is CAWSLASSTDTQYF. The CDR3 DNA sequence: TGTGCCTGGAGTCTAGCATCAAGCACAGATACGCAGTATTTT. The whole variable domain, remainder taken from reference TRBV30 and TRBJ2-3, is SQTIHQWPATLVQPVGSPLSLECTVEGTSNPNLYWYRQAAGRGLQLLFYSVGIGQISSEVPQNLSASRPQDRQFILSSKKLLLSDSGFYLCAWSLASSTDTQYFGPGTRLTVL.

This clonotype has ten or more counts. The chain carries TRBV6-5 and TRBJ2-7; the D gene could be TRBD1 or TRBD2 (5 bases each). From germline, CDR1 is MNHEY and CDR2 SVGAGI. This CDR3 comprises 13 residues. V was pared by 5 bases and J by 4 bases, with 12 bases between. DNA for the CDR3: TGTGCCAGCAGTACTAGACAGAAATACGAGCAGTACTTC. Translation: CASSTRQKYEQYF.

The rearrangement uses TRBV2 and TRBJ1-5, with 11 positions matching TRBD1. J gave up 7 bases and V 7 bases, and 9 bases lay outside the gene matches. Germline-derived CDR1 and CDR2 are SNHLY and FYNNEI. The CDR3 loop spans 15 amino acids. DNA for the CDR3: TGTGCCAGCAAAACGGGGACAGGGGGAAAGCAGCCCCAGCATTTT. The encoded protein is CASKTGTGGKQPQHF. Supplemented by reference TRBV2 and TRBJ1-5, the full variable domain reads EPEVTQTPSHQVTQMGQEVILRCVPISNHLYFYWYRQILGQKVEFLVSFYNNEISEKSEIFDDQFSVERPDGSNFTLKIRSTKLEDSAMYFCASKTGTGGKQPQHFGDGTRLSIL.